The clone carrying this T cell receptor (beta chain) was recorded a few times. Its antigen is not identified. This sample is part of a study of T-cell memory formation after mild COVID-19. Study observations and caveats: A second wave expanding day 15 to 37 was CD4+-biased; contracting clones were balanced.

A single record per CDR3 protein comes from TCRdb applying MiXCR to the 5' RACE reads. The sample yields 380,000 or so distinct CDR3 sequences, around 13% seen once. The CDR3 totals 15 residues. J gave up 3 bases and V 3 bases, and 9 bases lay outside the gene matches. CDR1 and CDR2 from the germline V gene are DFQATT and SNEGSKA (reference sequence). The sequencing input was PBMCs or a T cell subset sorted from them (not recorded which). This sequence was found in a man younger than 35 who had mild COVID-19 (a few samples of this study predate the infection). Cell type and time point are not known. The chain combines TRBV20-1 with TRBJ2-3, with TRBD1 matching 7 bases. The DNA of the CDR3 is TGCAGTGCTAGGGTAGGGGGCGCCTGGACAGATACGCAGTATTTT. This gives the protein CSARVGGAWTDTQYF.